Following are 3 T cell receptor beta chains from one sample sequenced in a study of molecular identifiers for immune sequencing clone quantification. TCRdb analysed the PCR reads with MiXCR anew, one entry per CDR3 protein. This table has 400,000 to 600,000 distinct CDR3 sequences, about a quarter appearing once. Sequenced input: naive CD8+ T cells from blood, with Jurkat cell RNA spiked in. Sample subset: FACS-sorted CD8+CD4-CCR7+CD45RA+ naive T cells. The source of these receptors is a human donor in good health. Some libraries in this study had Jurkat cell RNA spiked in.

In the case of this clonotype: This may be a read error: a much more frequent sequence differs by one nucleotide. This sequence joins TRBV9 and TRBJ2-3; 7 bases match TRBD1. The CDR3 has 14 residues. Per germline, CDR1 SGDLS and CDR2 YYNGEE. CDR3 in amino acids: CASSVEGGTDTRYF. DNA for the CDR3: TGTGCCAGCAGCGTAGAAGGGGGCACAGATACGCGGTATTTT. The full variable domain, its missing parts supplied by reference TRBV9 and TRBJ2-3, is DSGVTQTPKHLITATGQRVTLRCSPRSGDLSVYWYQQSLDQGLQFLIQYYNGEERAKGNILERFSAQQFPDLHSELNLSSLELGDSALYFCASSVEGGTDTRYFGPGTRLTVL.

Concerning this clonotype: This clone may be a read error of a much larger clone one base away. This chain uses TRBV7-9 with TRBJ2-7, with 7 bases lining up with TRBD1. The germline V gene has CDR1 SEHNR and CDR2 FQNEAQ (reference sequence). J lost 2 bases, V lost 5 bases, and 12 bases had no gene match. The CDR3 is 16 residues long. The CDR3 bases are TGTGCCAGCAGCCCGGCCGGTGCGGACAGGACCTACGAGCAGTACTTC. It specifies CASSPAGADRTYEQYF.

The chain is built from TRBV7-9 and TRBJ2-5; D remains unclear. Germline-derived CDR1 and CDR2 are SEHNR and FQNEAQ (reference sequence). This CDR3 is 14 amino acids long. Trimming cost V 0 bases and J 6 bases, with 11 bases left between them. For the CDR3, the DNA is TGTGCCAGCAGCTTAGCGCTACCTGGGCAGACCCAGTACTTC. This codes for CASSLALPGQTQYF.